This is a list of T cell receptor beta chains from one sample in a study of cytomegalovirus exposure and HLA in healthy donors. TCRdb keeps only in-frame clones here, not all; method: immunoSEQ multiplex PCR. The data contain some 30,000 clones, approximately 87% of them singletons. Source material: PBMCs. Receptor source: a boy between 10 and 17 years old in good health and CMV-seronegative. CDR3s include the opening cysteine and the closing phenylalanine or tryptophan. A D gene is named only where the DNA matches it firmly. Some rows mark clone size as missing; the rest say once, few, many or name a class of expanded clone.

j_gene,d_gene,v_gene,abundance,CDR3nt,CDR3aa
TRBJ2-5,.,TRBV10-3,.,TGTGCCATCAGTCCGGGACTGCCACAAGAGACCCAGTACTTC,CAISPGLPQETQYF
TRBJ1-5,TRBD1,TRBV2,.,TGTGCCAGCAGTTCCGGGACAGGGCGCAATCAGCCCCAGCATTTT,CASSSGTGRNQPQHF
TRBJ2-3,.,TRBV5-1,.,TGCGCCAGCAGCCTAAGCTATAGCACAGATACGCAGTATTTT,CASSLSYSTDTQYF
TRBJ2-2,TRBD1,TRBV5-4,.,TGTGCCAGCAGCCGCGGGACAGGGCACACCGGGGAGCTGTTTTTT,CASSRGTGHTGELFF
TRBJ1-5,TRBD1,TRBV4-1,.,TGCGCCAGCAGCCAAGTTCCCCAGGGGGATCGGCCCCAGCATTTT,CASSQVPQGDRPQHF
TRBJ1-3,.,TRBV6-1,.,TGTGCCAGCAGTGAAGAGACAAGCTCTGGAAACACCATATATTTT,CASSEETSSGNTIYF
TRBJ1-6,.,TRBV4-1,.,TGCGCCAGCAGCCAACGGTGGTATAATTCACCCCTCCACTTT,CASSQRWYNSPLHF
TRBJ1-2,TRBD1,TRBV29-1,.,TGCAGCGTGGCTTCTTTGCTCGGGACAGGGTCTAGTGGCTACACCTTC,CSVASLLGTGSSGYTF
TRBJ1-1,.,TRBV7-9,few,TGTGCCAGCAGCTTCTCGAACACTGAAGCTTTCTTT,CASSFSNTEAFF
TRBJ2-3,TRBD2,TRBV25-1,.,TGTGCCAGCTGGGGGGAGCGGGGGGAAAGCACAGATACGCAGTATTTT,CASWGERGESTDTQYF
TRBJ2-1,TRBD2,TRBV7-9,.,TGTGCCAGCAGCTTAACCAGCGGGGGGGCCGAGCAGTTCTTC,CASSLTSGGAEQFF
TRBJ1-5,TRBD1,TRBV4-3,few,TGCGCCAGCAGCCTCGACAGGGGTCGCAATCAGCCCCAGCATTTT,CASSLDRGRNQPQHF
TRBJ2-3,TRBD2,TRBV5-1,once,TGCGCCAGCAGCTTGGTGCTAGCGGACACAGATACGCAGTATTTT,CASSLVLADTDTQYF
TRBJ1-5,.,TRBV19,.,TGTGCCAGTAGTACTACAGGTCTTCGCAATCAGCCCCAGCATTTT,CASSTTGLRNQPQHF
TRBJ2-7,TRBD1,TRBV4-2,.,TGTGCCAGCAGCCAAAGCCAGGGGGCTCTTTCCTACGAGCAGTACTTC,CASSQSQGALSYEQYF
TRBJ2-2,.,TRBV5-4,.,TGTGCCAGCAGCTTGGTAGGGGGGGCCGCGTCTTCGAACACCGGGGAGCTGTTTTTT,CASSLVGGAASSNTGELFF
TRBJ1-6,TRBD1,TRBV28,.,TGTGCCAGCAGCGTGGACAGGGAGCTTTCACCCCTCCACTTT,CASSVDRELSPLHF
TRBJ1-6,.,TRBV19,.,TGTGCCAGTAGCCAGGGGTCCTATAATTCACCCCTCCACTTT,CASSQGSYNSPLHF
TRBJ2-5,.,TRBV4-2,.,TGTGCCAGCAGCCAAGATCCCCCTAGCCACCAAGAGACCCAGTACTTC,CASSQDPPSHQETQYF
TRBJ2-1,TRBD2,TRBV4-1,.,TGCGCCAGCAGCCAAGATCTACTAGCGGGGTGGGAGCAGTTCTTC,CASSQDLLAGWEQFF
TRBJ1-4,.,TRBV5-1,.,TGCGCCAGCAGCTCGTACTACGCCACAACTAATGAAAAACTGTTTTTT,CASSSYYATTNEKLFF
TRBJ1-4,TRBD1,TRBV2,.,TGTGCCAGCAGAGGGGGCATTGAAAAACTGTTTTTT,CASRGGIEKLFF
TRBJ1-2,TRBD1,TRBV7-8,.,TGTGCCAGCAGCTTAAATAGGGACAGGTTAATTAACTATGGCTACACCTTC,CASSLNRDRLINYGYTF
TRBJ1-6,.,TRBV7-9,.,TGTGCCAGCAGTGCAGGGATGGTTTCACCCCTCCACTTT,CASSAGMVSPLHF
TRBJ2-3,TRBD2,TRBV7-9,.,TGTGCCAGCAGCCGGACTAGCGGGGGATTCTCTAGCACAGATACGCAGTATTTT,CASSRTSGGFSSTDTQYF
TRBJ1-2,.,TRBV6-1,.,TGTGCCAGCAGTGAAATGCAGGGACTTTCTCTCTATGGCTACACCTTC,CASSEMQGLSLYGYTF
TRBJ2-1,TRBD2,TRBV2,.,TGTGCCAGCAGCGCCTCTCGCGGGGGGGTCAATGAGCAGTTCTTC,CASSASRGGVNEQFF
TRBJ2-1,TRBD2,TRBV2,.,TGTGCCAGCAGTGTCCGTCTAGCGGGGATGAATGAGCAGTTCTTC,CASSVRLAGMNEQFF
TRBJ1-4,TRBD1,TRBV6-5,.,TGTGCCAGCAGTTTTGTTAGTGACAGGGCTGAAAAACTGTTTTTT,CASSFVSDRAEKLFF
TRBJ2-7,.,TRBV7-3,.,TGTGCCAGCAGCCGCTCGGGAACAATCTACGAGCAGTACTTC,CASSRSGTIYEQYF
TRBJ2-4,TRBD2,TRBV11-2,.,TGTGCCAGCAGCTTAGATCTGGCGGGGGGCCACTCAAACATTCAGTACTTC,CASSLDLAGGHSNIQYF
TRBJ1-2,TRBD1,TRBV29-1,.,TGCAGCGTCTGGACAGGGGGCGGCTACACCTTC,CSVWTGGGYTF
TRBJ2-5,.,TRBV15,.,TGTGCCACCAGCAGAGGGCAGGGGGAGACCCAGTACTTC,CATSRGQGETQYF
TRBJ1-6,.,TRBV6-4,.,TGTGCCAGCAGTGACTCGAACGGCGGTTCACCCCTCCACTTT,CASSDSNGGSPLHF
TRBJ2-3,TRBD2,TRBV30,.,TGTGCCTGGTCGCTAGCGGTAAACTCTAACACAGATACGCAGTATTTT,CAWSLAVNSNTDTQYF
TRBJ1-6,.,TRBV6-1,.,TGTGCCAGCAGTGGTCATGAGTCCTCGTCGAGGGTGTACAATTCACCCCTCCACTTT,CASSGHESSSRVYNSPLHF
TRBJ2-7,TRBD1,TRBV5-4,.,TGTGCCAGCAGCTTTACAGGGGGTAGCTACGAGCAGTACTTC,CASSFTGGSYEQYF
TRBJ2-1,TRBD2,TRBV19,.,TGTGCCAGTAGGCCTAGCGGGGGGGCAGGTGAGCAGTTCTTC,CASRPSGGAGEQFF
TRBJ1-2,.,TRBV20-1,.,TGCAGTGCTAGACAGGATTATGGCTACACCTTC,CSARQDYGYTF
TRBJ2-7,TRBD1,TRBV14,once,TGTGCCACCGATCGACGGACAGGGAAAGTTCAGGAGCAGTACTTC,CATDRRTGKVQEQYF
TRBJ2-3,.,TRBV21-1,.,TGTGCCAGCAGCATATACACAGATACGCAGTATTTT,CASSIYTDTQYF
TRBJ2-1,.,TRBV10-1,few,TGCGCCAGCCAAACTGGACAGTCCGACGAGCAGTTCTTC,CASQTGQSDEQFF
TRBJ2-3,TRBD1,TRBV6-5,.,TGTGCCAGCAGTTACCCCGGACAGGCTACGCAGTATTTT,CASSYPGQATQYF
TRBJ1-1,TRBD1,TRBV6-1,.,TGTGCCAGCAGTCGAAACAGGGGGGGGGACACTGAAGCTTTCTTT,CASSRNRGGDTEAFF
TRBJ2-1,TRBD2,TRBV7-2,.,TGTGCCAGCAGCTTAGTAAGGCTAGCGGTCTACAATGAGCAGTTCTTC,CASSLVRLAVYNEQFF
TRBJ2-7,TRBD1,TRBV10-1,.,TGCGCCAGCAGTGGGGACAGCACCTACGAGCAGTACTTC,CASSGDSTYEQYF
TRBJ2-1,TRBD2,TRBV4-1,once,TGCGCCAGCAGCCAAGTGACTAGCGGGGGGGGTTACAATGAGCAGTTCTTC,CASSQVTSGGGYNEQFF
TRBJ2-1,TRBD1,TRBV5-4,.,TGTGCCAGCAGCTTACGACAGGGGAGATTCTACAATGAGCAGTTCTTC,CASSLRQGRFYNEQFF
TRBJ2-1,.,TRBV5-1,once,TGCGCCAGCAGCCTGGACGGGACAAGAAGTTACAATGAGCAGTTCTTC,CASSLDGTRSYNEQFF
TRBJ2-5,TRBD2,TRBV7-6,.,TGTGCCAGCAGCCCGGTTCCGGGACTAGAGGAGACCCAGTACTTC,CASSPVPGLEETQYF
TRBJ2-1,TRBD2,TRBV19,few,TGTGCCAGTAGTCTGACTAGCGGGGATTACAATGAGCAGTTCTTC,CASSLTSGDYNEQFF
TRBJ2-5,.,TRBV19,once,TGTGCCAGTAGCGAGACTGGTACCCAGTACTTC,CASSETGTQYF
TRBJ2-7,.,TRBV5-6,.,TGTGCCAGCAGTCCACCGGGGGCCTACGAGCAGTACTTC,CASSPPGAYEQYF
TRBJ2-2,.,TRBV5-8,.,TGTGCCAGCAGCTTGGGGGCAGTCCCCGGGGAGCTGTTTTTT,CASSLGAVPGELFF
TRBJ1-2,.,TRBV27,.,TGTGCCAGCAGTCCCCTGACAGGCTTTAACTATGGCTACACCTTC,CASSPLTGFNYGYTF
TRBJ1-6,.,TRBV7-9,.,TGTGCCAGCAGCTTAGTGAAGGGGATGGATTCACCCCTCCACTTT,CASSLVKGMDSPLHF
TRBJ1-5,.,TRBV4-2,.,TGTGCCAGCAGCCAAGATCCCCCACAGGGTCTCTACAATCAGCCCCAGCATTTT,CASSQDPPQGLYNQPQHF
TRBJ2-2,TRBD1,TRBV6-1,.,TGTGCCAGCGGATCACAGGGGATTGGGGAGCTGTTTTTT,CASGSQGIGELFF
TRBJ2-6,.,TRBV2,few,TGTGCCAGCAGTGACGGGGGGGCCAACGTCCTGACTTTC,CASSDGGANVLTF